What follows are 31 T cell receptor beta chains derived from one specimen sequenced in a study of HIV-infected patients and healthy controls. All unsorted peripheral T cells were captured because whole blood was used without fractionation. About 480 ng RNA was reverse transcribed with alpha and beta constant-region primers. Alpha and beta chain libraries were made separately by chain-specific third strand synthesis with multiplexing indices. MiXCR was run by TCRdb on the 5' RACE reads, yielding one entry per CDR3 protein. The sample shows roughly 9,700 distinct CDR3 sequences, around 8% of them seen only once. Material: blood. The receptor source for this set is an adult in good health.

This clonotype rates as medium-sized. The genes are TRBV7-6 and TRBJ2-3; D might be TRBD1 or TRBD2, each matching 5 bases. CDR1 and CDR2 (germline): SGHVS, FNYEAQ. The CDR3 runs to 14 residues. Trimming took off 5 bases at V and 5 bases at J, with 14 bases between the two ends. This CDR3 is CASSPKTEGDTQYF. The CDR3 DNA sequence: TGTGCCAGCAGCCCAAAGACAGAGGGAGATACGCAGTATTTT.

The V and J genes are TRBV5-1 and TRBJ2-1; either TRBD1 or TRBD2 may supply D (5 bases each). From germline, CDR1 is SGHRS and CDR2 YFSETQ. Trimming took off 5 bases at V and 8 bases at J, with 14 bases between the two ends. CDR3 length: 13 amino acids. The CDR3 DNA follows: TGCGCCAGCAGAGTAGACGGGGCCGATGAGCAGTTCTTC. Residues: CASRVDGADEQFF.

By sample fraction, this clonotype is medium-sized. This chain connects TRBV5-1 to TRBJ2-1, with D hard to call. The CDR3 is 12 amino acids. Trimming pared 3 bases from V and 8 bases from J, leaving 9 bases between. Germline V gene lookup returns CDR1 SGHRS and CDR2 YFSETQ. The CDR3 loop reads CASSSAFDEQFF. For the CDR3, the DNA is TGCGCCAGCAGCTCAGCTTTCGATGAGCAGTTCTTC.

Only a few counts were recorded for this clonotype. The rearrangement links TRBV30 to TRBJ2-1; TRBD1 matches 9 bases. This CDR3 spans 11 amino acids. Trimming took 5 bases from V and 11 from J; bases not matched to a gene: 4. Germline loops: CDR1 GTSNPN, CDR2 SVGIG (reference sequence). The CDR3 DNA reads as TGTGCCTGGGGACAGGGGAACAAGCAGTTCTTC. Residues: CAWGQGNKQFF.

This clonotype was observed at least ten times. The chain links TRBV5-5 to TRBJ2-6; TRBD2 is a possible D gene (7 bases). The CDR3 contains 18 residues. Between the trimmed V and J ends, which lost 0 bases and 0 bases, there was a span of 13 bases. CDR1 and CDR2 from the germline V gene are SGHKS and YYEKEE (reference sequence). DNA of the CDR3: TGTGCCAGCAGCTTGGCGGGGGGCCCCCTCTCTGGGGCCAACGTCCTGACTTTC. It translates to CASSLAGGPLSGANVLTF.

This clonotype has ten or more counts. This chain connects TRBV7-9 to TRBJ2-3, with D maybe TRBD2 (6 bases). This CDR3 contains 15 residues. CDR1 and CDR2 (germline): SEHNR, FQNEAQ (reference sequence). V lost 5 bases, J lost 5 bases, and 17 bases lay in between. CDR3 in amino acids: CASSTGTGSQDTQYF. The CDR3, as DNA: TGTGCCAGCAGCACTGGGACTGGTTCTCAAGATACGCAGTATTTT.

The table lists this clonotype with many counts. The rearrangement uses TRBV20-1 and TRBJ2-5; maybe TRBD2 (5 bases). Germline lookup yields CDR1 DFQATT and CDR2 SNEGSKA (reference sequence). This CDR3 has 13 residues. Trimming cost V 5 bases and J 7 bases, with 17 bases left between them. In DNA form, the CDR3 reads TGCAGTGCTGAGGCCGAGGGATGGGGGACCCAGTACTTC. Protein: CSAEAEGWGTQYF.

This clonotype is medium-sized (0.01 to 0.1%). V is TRBV6-1 and J is TRBJ1-4; 9 bases align to TRBD1. CDR1 is MNHNS and CDR2 is SASEGT in the germline V gene. Unmatched junction bases numbered 11, after V lost 4 bases and J lost 14 bases. The CDR3 has 14 amino acids. The CDR3 DNA sequence: TGTGCCAGCAGTGCTTCCGGGACAGGGTTTCTCCTGTTTTTT. Its protein product is CASSASGTGFLLFF.

The table lists this clonotype with a few counts. The chain joins TRBV7-9 to TRBJ2-5; D is undetermined. Trimming shortened V by 5 bases and J by 5 bases, and 9 bases separated the two germline ends. Germline CDR1 is SEHNR and CDR2 is FQNEAQ (reference sequence). The CDR3 is made up of 12 amino acids. CDR3 amino acids: CASSATFETQYF. In DNA, the CDR3 is TGTGCCAGCAGCGCGACCTTTGAGACCCAGTACTTC.

This clonotype was recorded many times. The gene calls are TRBV29-1 and TRBJ1-1, with D unresolved. The CDR3 covers 10 residues. Germline CDR1 and CDR2: SQVTM and ANQGSEA. The V gene lost 1 base and the J gene lost 6 bases, with 3 bases spanning the gap. CDR3 coding DNA: TGCAGCGTTGAAGTCGCTGAAGCTTTCTTT. Its translation: CSVEVAEAFF.

This clonotype qualifies as medium-sized. The chain employs TRBV5-1 and TRBJ1-3; 7 bases line up with TRBD1. This CDR3 contains 15 residues. From germline, CDR1 is SGHRS and CDR2 YFSETQ. V lost 0 bases, J lost 2 bases, and 2 bases stayed unmatched. CDR3: CASSLAGTAGNTIYF. In DNA, the CDR3 is TGCGCCAGCAGCTTGGCAGGGACAGCTGGAAACACCATATATTTT.

This clonotype turned up a few times. The chain joins TRBV12-3 or TRBV12-4 to TRBJ2-5; no reliable D call. Trimming shortened V by 5 bases and J by 4 bases, and 8 bases separated the two germline ends. The CDR3 spans 12 residues. As DNA, the CDR3 is TGTGCCAGCAGTCAAGAGCTAGAGACCCAGTACTTC. The encoded protein is CASSQELETQYF.

This clonotype appeared many times. This rearrangement joins TRBV12-3 or TRBV12-4 to TRBJ1-5; D is undetermined. Deletions cut 3 bases from V and 1 base from J, with 10 bases between. The CDR3 extends over 15 amino acids. The CDR3 DNA sequence: TGTGCCAGCAGTTTCCGGGGAGGGAGCAATCAGCCCCAGCATTTT. Protein product: CASSFRGGSNQPQHF.

This clonotype was recorded a few times. The rearrangement links TRBV5-1 to TRBJ1-1; the D gene is possibly TRBD1 (5 bases). Germline V lookup: CDR1 SGHRS, CDR2 YFSETQ. CDR3 length equals 14 residues. Trimming pared 5 bases from V and 3 bases from J, leaving 14 bases between. CDR3 sequence: CASRRGAGDTEAFF. The CDR3 DNA reads as TGCGCCAGCAGGCGAGGGGCGGGGGACACTGAAGCTTTCTTT.

This clonotype was picked up many times. The chain has TRBV6-5 and TRBJ1-4; D uncertain. V was cut by 0 bases and J by 0 bases, with 5 bases left in between. Germline lookup yields CDR1 MNHEY and CDR2 SVGAGI. The CDR3 is 15 residues long. In nucleotides, the CDR3 is TGTGCCAGCAGTTACTCGACCGCAACTAATGAAAAACTGTTTTTT. Protein sequence: CASSYSTATNEKLFF.

This clonotype was observed many times. The genes are TRBV2 and TRBJ1-4, with D possibly matching TRBD1 (6 bases). CDR1 is SNHLY, CDR2 FYNNEI, per germline. V was clipped by 0 bases and J by 3 bases, with 8 bases between them. This CDR3 spans 15 amino acids. CDR3 coding DNA: TGTGCCAGCAGTGAAGCGGGGGGCCCTAATGAAAAACTGTTTTTT. Translated, it gives CASSEAGGPNEKLFF.

V gene TRBV6-5 combines with J gene TRBJ2-7; D not certain. The V gene lost 0 bases and the J gene lost 4 bases, with 19 bases spanning the gap. CDR3 length equals 17 residues. Germline CDR1 is MNHEY and CDR2 is SVGAGI. CDR3 residues: CASSYSIGLEVSYEQYF. Written as DNA, the CDR3 is TGTGCCAGCAGTTACTCAATTGGCCTCGAGGTATCATACGAGCAGTACTTC.

This clonotype appeared many times. The CDR3 bases are TGTGCCAGCAGCTTAGGCGTCAGTCAGCCCCAGCATTTT. It is translated as CASSLGVSQPQHF. This chain connects TRBV7-2 to TRBJ1-5; D gene ambiguous. Between the trimmed V and J ends, which lost 1 base and 6 bases, there was a span of 7 bases. The CDR3 sequence is 13 residues long. Germline V CDR1 and CDR2: SGHTA, FQGNSA.

The chain joins TRBV6-5 to TRBJ1-1; 7 bases fit TRBD1. The junction had 10 bases not matched to a gene; V was cut back by 6 bases and J by 3 bases. Germline V gene data show CDR1 as MNHEY and CDR2 as SVGAGI. CDR3 length equals 15 residues. The chain's CDR3 is CASSRRDSTYTEAFF. Here the CDR3 DNA reads TGTGCCAGCAGCCGCCGGGACAGCACCTACACTGAAGCTTTCTTT.

This clonotype was observed many times. The DNA of the CDR3 is TGTGCCAGCAAGGGGGCGGATAACTATGGCTACACCTTC. Translated: CASKGADNYGYTF. The chain carries TRBV2 and TRBJ1-2, with 7 positions matching TRBD1. J was trimmed by 1 base and V by 7 bases; bases with no gene match: 3. There are 13 residues in the CDR3. Germline V CDR1 and CDR2: SNHLY, FYNNEI.

Judged by abundance, this clonotype is medium-sized (0.01 to 0.1%). This rearrangement joins TRBV12-3 or TRBV12-4 to TRBJ1-6; 9 bases fit TRBD1. This CDR3 has 17 residues. J lost 6 bases, V lost 5 bases, and 11 bases had no gene match. The CDR3 DNA sequence: TGTGCCAGCAGTACAGCGACAGGGGGTGTCGTTAATTCACCCCTCCACTTT. Protein sequence: CASSTATGGVVNSPLHF.

Ten or more counts support this clonotype. The genes are TRBV3-1 and TRBJ1-1, with a weak D call TRBD1 (6 bases). Trimming pared 2 bases from V and 4 bases from J, leaving 20 bases between. This CDR3 is 17 amino acids long. CDR1 and CDR2 from the germline V gene are LGHDT and YNNKEL (reference sequence). The CDR3 nucleotides are TGTGCCAGCAGCCAAAACCAAAGGGGGGGGAGCGGCACTGAAGCTTTCTTT. This codes for CASSQNQRGGSGTEAFF.

The table lists this clonotype with many counts. The chain is built from TRBV5-6 and TRBJ1-6; no firm D call. The CDR3 spans 15 residues. V was cut by 1 base and J by 4 bases, with 9 bases left in between. Per germline, CDR1 SGHDT and CDR2 YYEEEE. The CDR3 is CASSLRPEYNSPLHF. The DNA for the CDR3 is TGTGCCAGCAGCTTGAGGCCGGAATATAATTCACCCCTCCACTTT.

This clonotype was counted at least ten times. This chain joins TRBV19 and TRBJ1-5; weak D call: TRBD1 (6 bases). The V end was cut by 8 bases, the J end by 4 bases, with 12 bases between. This CDR3 region has 13 residues. In germline, CDR1 is LNHDA, CDR2 SQIVND (reference sequence). DNA for the CDR3: TGTGCCAGTGGATTACAGGGTAATCAGCCCCAGCATTTT. Translation: CASGLQGNQPQHF.

This clonotype showed up many times. V and J are TRBV6-2 or TRBV6-3 and TRBJ2-2; 7 nucleotides align to TRBD2. V was pared by 4 bases and J by 6 bases, with 14 bases of the junction left unmatched. The CDR3 is made up of 17 amino acids. Germline values: CDR1 MNHEY, CDR2 SVGEGT. CDR3 region: CASSSRTGTTIAGELFF. The CDR3 DNA is TGTGCCAGCAGTTCCCGAACCGGGACTACGATAGCCGGGGAGCTGTTTTTT.

This clonotype was detected once. This chain joins TRBV12-5 and TRBJ2-7; 7 bases line up with TRBD1. V lost 7 bases and J lost 0; bases outside the gene matches: 9. Germline assignment: CDR1 LGHNT and CDR2 FRNRAP. The CDR3 totals 15 residues. DNA for the CDR3: TGTGCTAGTGTCTCGGCAGGGACAGTCTCCTACGAGCAGTACTTC. It is translated as CASVSAGTVSYEQYF.

This clonotype is categorized as medium-sized. The CDR3, as DNA: TGTGCCAGCAGCCGGGGGAACACTGAAGCTTTCTTT. It specifies CASSRGNTEAFF. The V call is TRBV12-3 or TRBV12-4, the J call TRBJ1-1; D call uncertain. V was trimmed by 6 bases and J by 1 base, leaving 6 bases between them. CDR3 length: 12 amino acids.

In this sample, this clonotype turned up a few times. In DNA, the CDR3 is TGTGCCAGCAGTTTATCGGCGGGCCACTCCTACAATGAGCAGTTCTTC. Its translation: CASSLSAGHSYNEQFF. The chain combines TRBV27 with TRBJ2-1; D perhaps matches TRBD2 (5 bases). The CDR3 loop spans 16 amino acids. V was pared by 0 bases and J by 0 bases, with 9 bases between. The V gene's germline CDR1 is MNHEY and CDR2 SMNVEV (reference sequence).

This clonotype is classed as medium-sized. V usage is TRBV5-6 and J usage is TRBJ1-2; D perhaps matches TRBD1 (6 bases). The germline gives CDR1 SGHDT, CDR2 YYEEEE. The CDR3 length is 15 residues. V was cut by 5 bases and J by 4 bases, with 18 bases left in between. Here the CDR3 reads CASRFRQGIGYGYTF. The CDR3 region has the DNA TGTGCCAGCAGATTTCGTCAGGGGATTGGCTATGGCTACACCTTC.

This clonotype was counted ten times or more. V usage is TRBV5-1 and J usage is TRBJ2-3, with D perhaps TRBD1 (6 bases). The V end lost 0 bases, the J end lost 2 bases, and 13 bases lay between the germline ends. Germline V lookup: CDR1 SGHRS, CDR2 YFSETQ. There are 16 residues in the CDR3. The DNA of the CDR3 is TGCGCCAGCAGCTTGGCCGCACAGGGCTTCACAGATACGCAGTATTTT. Protein sequence: CASSLAAQGFTDTQYF.

A single count supports this clonotype. J is TRBJ2-7 and V is TRBV12-3 or TRBV12-4, with 12 bases lining up with TRBD2. The CDR3 totals 15 residues. J lost 6 bases, V lost 6 bases, and 9 bases had no gene match. CDR3 protein: CASSLAGGLSSEQYF. The DNA of the CDR3 is TGTGCCAGCAGCCTAGCGGGGGGGCTCAGTTCCGAGCAGTACTTC.